These 29 T cell receptor beta chains came from one sample sequenced in a study of tumor-infiltrating lymphocytes in primary liver carcinoma. With around 500 ng total RNA as template and a constant-region primer, TCR beta cDNA was made. Employing slightly modified ARM-PCR, three nested multiplex PCR rounds were run, and these gave rise to the TCR beta libraries. The first two PCR rounds, around 10 cycles each, used TRBV1-TRBV30 forward primers and a C-beta reverse primer. TCRdb fed the multiplex PCR reads into MiXCR, producing one record per CDR3 protein. The sample yields approximately 300,000 distinct CDR3 sequences, 50% to 70% seen once. The blood RNA (from unsorted whole blood) was obtained, and germline DNA was also extracted. The sample taken for sequencing was peripheral blood. All receptors derive from a middle-aged man with primary liver carcinoma and hepatitis B virus infection.

On this clonotype itself: Possible read error: a much larger clone is one base away. The J gene is TRBJ2-3, the V gene TRBV10-3; unclear D gene. In germline, CDR1 is ENHRY, CDR2 SYGVKD. Trimming cost V 2 bases and J 4 bases, with 4 bases left between them. The CDR3 runs to 12 residues. DNA for the CDR3: TGTGCCATCAGTGAGAAATCAGATACGCAGTATTTT. It specifies CAISEKSDTQYF.

Remarks on this clonotype: One end of the junction is discordant with germline, which a read error may explain. The chain combines TRBV11-2 with TRBJ2-5; D is perhaps TRBD2 (5 bases). CDR1 is SGHAT, CDR2 FQNNGV, per germline. The CDR3 is 14 amino acids. This chain's CDR3 is CASSLGGFLETQYF. CDR3 sequence (DNA): TGCGCCAGCAGCTTAGGAGGATTTCTGGAGACCCAGTACTTC.

V and J are TRBV11-2 and TRBJ2-3, with 11 bases lining up with TRBD2. Germline values: CDR1 SGHAT, CDR2 FQNNGV. Trimming cost V 4 bases and J 0 bases; bases outside gene matches: 9. This CDR3 spans 18 amino acids. The CDR3, as DNA: TGTGCCAGCAGCTCCTTGGAACTAGCGGGGGTTAGCACAGATACGCAGTATTTT. As protein: CASSSLELAGVSTDTQYF.

This clonotype was counted a few times. The chain employs TRBV7-9 and TRBJ2-1; 12 bases agree with TRBD2. The CDR3 is made up of 16 amino acids. CDR1 SEHNR and CDR2 FQNEAQ come from the germline V gene (reference sequence). The J segment lost 10 bases and the V segment lost 5 bases, leaving 12 bases of the junction unmatched. For the CDR3, the DNA is TGTGCCAGCAGCGGAGTGACTAGCGGGAGTTCAAACGAGCAGTTCTTC. Amino acids: CASSGVTSGSSNEQFF.

About this clonotype itself: A much larger clone lies one base from this, so it may be a read error. The J gene is TRBJ2-7, the V gene TRBV13; D ambiguous. CDR1 is PRHDT and CDR2 is FYEKMQ in the germline V gene (reference sequence). The CDR3 is made up of 14 amino acids. CDR3 amino acids: CASSSYTYSGEQCF. CDR3 coding DNA: TGTGCCAGCAGCTCCTATACTTATTCGGGCGAGCAGTGCTTC.

This clonotype has more than one count but fewer than ten. The chain joins TRBV7-9 to TRBJ2-1; no firm D call. The germline V gene encodes CDR1 SEHNR and CDR2 FQNEAQ (reference sequence). The CDR3 totals 14 residues. V lost 6 bases, J lost 7 bases, and 16 bases lay in between. CDR3 in amino acids: CASSPPGPNNEQFF. The CDR3 coding sequence is TGTGCCAGCAGTCCGCCGGGTCCGAATAATGAGCAGTTCTTC.

The gene calls are TRBV29-1 and TRBJ1-1; D ambiguous. CDR1 SQVTM and CDR2 ANQGSEA come from the germline V gene. The length of the CDR3 is 15 residues. Trimming removed 4 bases from V and 3 bases from J, with 18 bases in between. The CDR3 sequence is CSVGPGWGIDTEAFF. In DNA form, the CDR3 reads TGCAGCGTTGGTCCGGGGTGGGGTATAGACACTGAAGCTTTCTTT.

The rearrangement uses TRBV5-1 and TRBJ2-1, with a possible D match to TRBD2 (6 bases). Germline V gene sequence: CDR1 SGHRS, CDR2 YFSETQ. The CDR3 is 14 residues long. Trimming stripped 2 bases from V and 3 bases from J, with 9 bases between. For the CDR3, the DNA is TGCGCCAGCAGCTTCGGGACTGACTACAATGAGCAGTTCTTC. This translates into CASSFGTDYNEQFF.

Of note for this clonotype: Possible read error: a much larger clone is one base away. CDR3 sequence reads: CTTSPRGQPQHF. For the CDR3, the DNA is TGTACCACCTCCCCTCGGGGCCAGCCCCAGCATTTT. The genes are TRBV6-2 or TRBV6-3 and TRBJ1-5; possibly TRBD1 for D (5 bases). CDR3 length: 12 amino acids. Germline CDR1 reads MNHEY; CDR2 reads SVGEGT.

Turning to this clonotype: A junction end diverges from the germline sequence, so it may reflect a read error. This sequence joins TRBV6-2 or TRBV6-3 and TRBJ2-3; D not certain. The CDR3 runs to 14 residues. The germline CDR1 and CDR2 sequences are MNHEY and SVGEGT. CDR3 in DNA: TGCACCAGCAATCACAGAACTAGCACAGATACGCAGTATTTT. This gives the protein CTSNHRTSTDTQYF.

About this clonotype: A read error may explain this, as a much larger clone is one base away. The V gene is TRBV12-3 or TRBV12-4, the J gene TRBJ2-7; perhaps TRBD2 as D (7 bases). The CDR3 covers 17 residues. The germline V and J ends were trimmed by 5 bases and 9 bases, with 29 bases remaining between them. CDR3 nucleotides: TGTGCCAGCAGTACATTTGTGGGGGGGCGAGATGTCAGCGTGCAGTACTTC. This encodes CASSTFVGGRDVSVQYF.

V gene TRBV11-2 combines with J gene TRBJ1-2, with D possibly being TRBD1 (6 bases). CDR3 length: 16 amino acids. Looked up from germline, CDR1 is SGHAT and CDR2 is FQNNGV. Trimming stripped 0 bases from V and 10 bases from J, with 21 bases between. The CDR3 here is CASSLDRACFMGAYTF. Here the CDR3 DNA reads TGTGCCAGCAGCTTAGATAGGGCATGCTTTATGGGGGCCTACACCTTC.

The table lists this clonotype with a few counts. DNA for the CDR3: TGTGCCATCAGTGGGTCAGCGCAGGGGGCTTACGAGCAGTACTTC. It is translated as CAISGSAQGAYEQYF. The chain is built from TRBV10-3 and TRBJ2-7; the match to TRBD1 covers 8 bases. The CDR3 is made up of 15 amino acids. V trimming: 4 bases; J trimming: 4 bases; junction bases outside the gene matches: 9. CDR1 is ENHRY and CDR2 is SYGVKD in the germline V gene.

This sequence joins TRBV12-3 or TRBV12-4 and TRBJ2-1; 15 bases fit TRBD2. CDR3 length: 15 amino acids. Here the CDR3 DNA reads TGTACAAGCAGTGGACTAGCGGGAGGGCCGGGTGAGCAGTTCTTC. It translates to CTSSGLAGGPGEQFF.

This clonotype occurred once. As the CDR3 is not closed by the conserved phenylalanine or tryptophan, this likely results from a read error. V gene TRBV11-2 combines with J gene TRBJ2-5; TRBD2 aligns across 7 bases. CDR1 is SGHAT, CDR2 FQNNGV, per germline. The CDR3 contains 16 residues. The V and J ends lost 4 bases and 3 bases, in that order; junction bases with no gene match: 11. The CDR3 sequence: CASSYSGLGSKETQYS. In DNA form, the CDR3 reads TGTGCCAGCAGCTATTCTGGACTAGGCTCAAAAGAGACCCAGTACTCC.

Of note for this clonotype: A single base separates this from a much larger clone, so it may be a read error. This chain uses TRBV12-3 or TRBV12-4 with TRBJ2-7; the D gene is possibly TRBD2 (6 bases). The CDR3 loop spans 14 amino acids. The CDR3 region has the DNA TGTGCCAACAGTTTTGGGGGGATGGGACTCGAGCAGTACTTC. Protein: CANSFGGMGLEQYF.

This clonotype was recorded at least ten times. The chain combines TRBV11-2 with TRBJ2-1; either TRBD1 or TRBD2 may fit D (6 bases each). The length of the CDR3 is 15 residues. V was cut by 8 bases and J by 4 bases, with 18 bases left in between. Germline V gene sequence: CDR1 SGHAT, CDR2 FQNNGV. CDR3 protein: CASYPPGAAYNEQFF. As DNA, the CDR3 is TGTGCCAGCTACCCCCCGGGGGCCGCGTACAATGAGCAGTTCTTC.

This clonotype was recorded once. The CDR3 carries no conserved terminal phenylalanine or tryptophan, so it likely arises from a read error. V and J are TRBV2 and TRBJ2-7; D remains ambiguous. Germline CDR1 reads SNHLY; CDR2 reads FYNNEI. The V end was cut by 5 bases, the J end by 2 bases, with 7 bases between. There are 12 residues in the CDR3. For the CDR3, the DNA is TGTGCCAGCAGTCCTGAAGCCTACGAGCAGTACTCC. It encodes CASSPEAYEQYS.

On this clonotype: Since a much larger clone is just one base distant, this may be a read error. The chain recombines TRBV10-3 with TRBJ2-1; TRBD2 agrees at 13 bases. V lost 7 bases to trimming and J lost 8 bases; unmatched junction nucleotides: 2. CDR1 and CDR2 from the germline V gene are ENHRY and SYGVKD. This CDR3 has 13 residues. The CDR3 sequence: CAINGLAGDEQFF. The DNA for the CDR3 is TGTGCCATCAACGGACTAGCGGGAGATGAGCAGTTCTTC.

The sample holds many counts of this clonotype. The J gene is TRBJ1-1, the V gene TRBV7-9, with 7 bases matching TRBD1. Germline assignment: CDR1 SEHNR and CDR2 FQNEAQ (reference sequence). Trimming cost V 5 bases and J 5 bases; bases outside gene matches: 5. The CDR3 is 13 residues long. The CDR3 loop reads CASSKQGRTEAFF. The CDR3 nucleotides are TGTGCCAGCAGCAAACAGGGGCGGACTGAAGCTTTCTTT.

As to this clonotype: An end of the junction does not agree with germline; a read error may underlie this. V and J are TRBV11-3 and TRBJ2-1; 9 positions match TRBD1. The V gene's germline CDR1 is SGHNT and CDR2 YENEEA. The CDR3 is 16 residues long. The CDR3 DNA is TGTGCCAGCAGCTTAATGCCGGGACAGGGTAGCAATGAGCAATTCTTC. Translating gives CASSLMPGQGSNEQFF.

The chain employs TRBV30 and TRBJ1-1; D possibly corresponds to TRBD1 (6 bases). The CDR3 has 13 amino acids. V shed 8 bases and J shed 3 bases, with 16 bases lying between them. The germline V gene encodes CDR1 GTSNPN and CDR2 SVGIG (reference sequence). CDR3 nucleotide sequence: TGTGCCCGGAAGCTGTCAGGGGACACTGAAGCTTTCTTT. The encoded protein is CARKLSGDTEAFF.

The chain links TRBV20-1 to TRBJ1-6; 7 bases map to TRBD1. This CDR3 is built from 13 residues. Germline V CDR1 and CDR2: DFQATT, SNEGSKA (reference sequence). V lost 5 bases, J lost 8 bases, and 6 bases stayed unmatched. CDR3 sequence reads: CSARPQGDSPLHF. The CDR3 DNA is TGCAGTGCTCGTCCCCAGGGGGATTCACCCCTCCACTTT.

Note on this clonotype: The junction does not match germline at one end; this may be a read error. The chain couples TRBV10-3 to TRBJ1-3; tentative D call: TRBD1 (6 bases). The length of the CDR3 is 13 residues. Germline CDR1 and CDR2: ENHRY and SYGVKD. DNA for the CDR3: TGTGCCATCAGTGAAGGGACTTGGACAGTCCCAGATTTT. Translation gives CAISEGTWTVPDF.

About this clonotype: The junction does not match germline at one end; this may be a read error. The rearrangement joins TRBV29-1 to TRBJ2-3, with D perhaps matching TRBD2 (6 bases). The CDR3 has 15 amino acids. Germline V gene lookup returns CDR1 SQVTM and CDR2 ANQGSEA. This CDR3 reads CSVRSSGVQADTQYF. The CDR3 DNA reads as TGTAGCGTTAGGTCGTCGGGAGTACAGGCAGATACGCAGTATTTT.

This clonotype was seen once. A read error may be the cause here, since a much bigger clone is one base away. The chain joins TRBV11-2 to TRBJ1-2, with a possible D match to TRBD1 (6 bases). Germline-derived CDR1 and CDR2 are SGHAT and FQNNGV. CDR3 length: 16 amino acids. Here the CDR3 DNA reads TGTGTCAGCAGCCCCCGACAGGTTCGGGGAGAGTATGGCTACACCTTC. Residues: CVSSPRQVRGEYGYTF.

A note on this clonotype: A much larger clonotype is one base distant, so this may be a read error. The gene calls are TRBV6-1 and TRBJ2-7; the D is unclear. Per the germline V gene, CDR1 is MNHNS and CDR2 is SASEGT. V was trimmed by 2 bases and J by 2 bases, leaving 10 bases between them. CDR3 size: 14 residues. As DNA, the CDR3 is TGTGCCAGCAGTGAACGCCCGGGCCCCTACGAGCAGTACTTC. Its protein is CASSERPGPYEQYF.

In regard to this clonotype: A junction boundary mismatches the germline segment, possibly from a read error. V gene TRBV4-1 combines with J gene TRBJ2-5; 9 nucleotides line up with TRBD1. The CDR3 has 16 amino acids. CDR1 and CDR2 from the germline V gene are MGHRA and YSYEKL. In nucleotides, the CDR3 is TGCGCCAGCAGCCAAGGTGACAGGGGGGGGGAAGAGACCAAGTACTTC. Protein sequence: CASSQGDRGGEETKYF.

Notes on this clonotype: A single base separates this from a much larger clone, so it may be a read error. The J gene is TRBJ1-1, the V gene TRBV29-1; TRBD1 aligns across 8 bases. CDR3 length: 13 residues. Looked up from germline, CDR1 is SQVTM and CDR2 is ANQGSEA. Trimming cost V 7 bases and J 10 bases; bases outside gene matches: 14. CDR3 nucleotide sequence: TGCAGCGGATCGGGACAGGTCCGATTGGGAGCTTTCTTT. It specifies CSGSGQVRLGAFF.